The subject of this entry is one T cell receptor beta chain. Its matching antigen is unknown. This record belongs to a study of blood T cells in healthy people across ages. The study's findings and limits: Observed TCR beta diversity per million T cells went down as age went up. This fall followed a roughly linear course with age. Changes in expanded clonotypes were possibly confounded, as the CMV status of donors was unknown. Unsorted PBMC material precluded a definitive naive versus antigen-experienced comparison.

Then a second PCR, running about 7 to 11 cycles, was carried out with a sample-barcoded 5' primer and a J-beta primer mix. Each TCR beta cDNA got a 12-nucleotide random molecular identifier. TCRdb redid the calling of the 5' RACE reads with MiXCR, one entry per CDR3 protein. Of 710,000 or so distinct CDR3 sequences listed, about 20% were seen once; the top ten hold less than 25%. CDR1 is KGHDR, CDR2 SFDVKD, per germline. The junction had 5 bases not matched to a gene; V was cut back by 3 bases and J by 5 bases. CDR3 length: 15 amino acids. The chain has TRBV24-1 and TRBJ2-1; TRBD1 aligns across 8 bases. This TCR was recovered from a man aged 70 or older in good health. Sequencing used blood. The CDR3 reads CATSDLGQDDNEQFF. In DNA, the CDR3 is TGTGCCACCAGTGATCTGGGACAGGATGACAATGAGCAGTTCTTC.